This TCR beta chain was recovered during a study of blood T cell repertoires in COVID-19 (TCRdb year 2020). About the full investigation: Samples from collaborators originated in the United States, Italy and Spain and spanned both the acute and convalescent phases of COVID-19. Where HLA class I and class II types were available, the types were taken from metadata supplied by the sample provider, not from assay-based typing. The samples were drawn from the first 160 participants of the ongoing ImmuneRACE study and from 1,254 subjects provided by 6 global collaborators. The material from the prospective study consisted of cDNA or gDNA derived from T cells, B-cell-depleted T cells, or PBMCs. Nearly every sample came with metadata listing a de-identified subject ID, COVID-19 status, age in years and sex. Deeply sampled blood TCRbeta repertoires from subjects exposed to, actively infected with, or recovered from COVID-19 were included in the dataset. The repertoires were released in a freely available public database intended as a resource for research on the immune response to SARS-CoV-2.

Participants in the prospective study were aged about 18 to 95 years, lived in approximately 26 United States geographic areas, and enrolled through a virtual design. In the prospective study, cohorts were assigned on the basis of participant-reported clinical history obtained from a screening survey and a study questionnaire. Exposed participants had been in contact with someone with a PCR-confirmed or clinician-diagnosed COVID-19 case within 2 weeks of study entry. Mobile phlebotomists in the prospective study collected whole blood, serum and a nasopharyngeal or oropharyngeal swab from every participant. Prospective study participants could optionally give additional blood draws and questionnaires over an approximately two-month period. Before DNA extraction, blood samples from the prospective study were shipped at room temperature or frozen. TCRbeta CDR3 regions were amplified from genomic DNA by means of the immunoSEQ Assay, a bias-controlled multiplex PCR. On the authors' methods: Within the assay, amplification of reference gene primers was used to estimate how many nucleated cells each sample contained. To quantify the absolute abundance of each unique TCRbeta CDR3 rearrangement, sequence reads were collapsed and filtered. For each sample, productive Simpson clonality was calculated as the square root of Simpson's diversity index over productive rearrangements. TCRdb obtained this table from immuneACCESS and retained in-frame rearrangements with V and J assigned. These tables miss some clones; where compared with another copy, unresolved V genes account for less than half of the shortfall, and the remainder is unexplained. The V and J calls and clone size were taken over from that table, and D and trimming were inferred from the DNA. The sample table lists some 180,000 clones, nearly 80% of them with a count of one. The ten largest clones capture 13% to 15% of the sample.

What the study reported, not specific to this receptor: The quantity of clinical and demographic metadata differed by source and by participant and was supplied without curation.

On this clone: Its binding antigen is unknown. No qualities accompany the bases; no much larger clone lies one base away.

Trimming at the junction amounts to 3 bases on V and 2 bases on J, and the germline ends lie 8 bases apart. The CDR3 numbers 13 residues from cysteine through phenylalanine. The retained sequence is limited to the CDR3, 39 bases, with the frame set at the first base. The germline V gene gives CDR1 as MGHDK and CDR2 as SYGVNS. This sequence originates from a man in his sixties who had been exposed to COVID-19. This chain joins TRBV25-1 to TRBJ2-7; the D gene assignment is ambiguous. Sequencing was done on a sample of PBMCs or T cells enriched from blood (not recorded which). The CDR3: CASSEAVTYEQYF. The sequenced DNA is TGTGCCAGCAGTGAGGCAGTAACCTACGAGCAGTACTTC.